Listed below are T cell receptor beta chains from one sample, sequenced in a study of blood T cell repertoires in COVID-19. Assay used: immunoSEQ multiplex PCR; TCRdb lists only in-frame clones, some missing. The sample contains roughly 75,000 clones, around 80% of which appear only once. Sequencing was carried out using peripheral blood. The source is a man aged 50 to 60 with acute or convalescent COVID-19. The CDR3 runs from the conserved cysteine through the conserved F or W. D genes are given only for firm matches. Rows may omit the clone size; those that give it use once, few, many or a size class.

cdr3_nt cdr3_aa cdr3_length j_call clone_size d_call v_call
TGCAGCGTTGATCTCCGGGATGAGCAGTTCTTC CSVDLRDEQFF 11 TRBJ2-1 - - TRBV29-1
TGTGCCACCAGCAGAGATTCGCCCGTCGGGGAGCAGTACTTC CATSRDSPVGEQYF 14 TRBJ2-7 - - TRBV15
TGTGCCAGCAGCCAAGACGGATCAGGTTCGAATTCACCCCTCCACTTT CASSQDGSGSNSPLHF 16 TRBJ1-6 - - TRBV4-2
TGTGCCAGCAGCCGAACAGGGTATGGCTACACCTTC CASSRTGYGYTF 12 TRBJ1-2 once - TRBV12-3/TRBV12-4
TGTGCCAGCAGTGAATATTCGAGCGGGGACTTCACAGATACGCAGTATTTT CASSEYSSGDFTDTQYF 17 TRBJ2-3 - TRBD2 TRBV25-1
TGTGCCAGCAGCCGAGCTCTTTCTGGAAACACCATATATTTT CASSRALSGNTIYF 14 TRBJ1-3 - - TRBV11-2
TGTGCCAGCAGTTTGGGACAGGGCAACGGTGAGCAGTTCTTC CASSLGQGNGEQFF 14 TRBJ2-1 - TRBD1 TRBV27
TGTGCCAGCAGCGGCGGATCCTCGACAGGGGGAGAGACCCAGTACTTC CASSGGSSTGGETQYF 16 TRBJ2-5 - TRBD1 TRBV9
TGTGCCAGCAGCCAACCTAGCGGGGGGTACTACAATGAGCAGTTCTTC CASSQPSGGYYNEQFF 16 TRBJ2-1 - TRBD2 TRBV4-2
TGTGCCAGCGGTTCAGGTCGGTCAGATACGCAGTATTTT CASGSGRSDTQYF 13 TRBJ2-3 - - TRBV6-9
TGTGCCACCAGTGATTTGGTGGACAGGACTACAGATACGCAGTATTTT CATSDLVDRTTDTQYF 16 TRBJ2-3 - TRBD1 TRBV24-1
TGCGCCAGCAGCCGACAGGCAGGGGGCGCCTCTTCTGAAGCTTTCTTT CASSRQAGGASSEAFF 16 TRBJ1-1 - TRBD1 TRBV4-1
TGTGCCAGCAGTTACCCGGGGGAGGCGATCTACGAGCAGTACTTC CASSYPGEAIYEQYF 15 TRBJ2-7 - - TRBV6-6
TGTGCCAGTAGTCCCGGACAGGTTCGGTCACCCCTCCACTTT CASSPGQVRSPLHF 14 TRBJ1-6 - TRBD1 TRBV19
TGTGCCAGCTCACCAGCCGGGACAGGGACTAACTATGGCTACACCTTC CASSPAGTGTNYGYTF 16 TRBJ1-2 - TRBD1 TRBV18
TGTGCCAGCAGCTTAATAAGGGGCGGTGAAGCTTTCTTT CASSLIRGGEAFF 13 TRBJ1-1 - - TRBV7-8
TGCGCCAGCAGCCGAAGACCGCCTGAGGGTATTACTAACTATGGCTACACCTTC CASSRRPPEGITNYGYTF 18 TRBJ1-2 - - TRBV4-1
TGTGCCAGCAGCGGACAGGGATCCTACGAGCAGTACTTC CASSGQGSYEQYF 13 TRBJ2-7 once TRBD1 TRBV5-4
TGTGCCAGCAGCTTACTTGCGGGGGGGCGGGATACGCAGTATTTT CASSLLAGGRDTQYF 15 TRBJ2-3 - TRBD2 TRBV11-2
TGTGCCATCAGTTCGTGGGACAGGGGATACGAGCAGTACTTC CAISSWDRGYEQYF 14 TRBJ2-7 few TRBD1 TRBV10-3
TGTGCCAGCAGCCAACCTCAGAGGACAGGGGCGGATGAGCAGTTCTTC CASSQPQRTGADEQFF 16 TRBJ2-1 - TRBD1 TRBV14
TGTGCCAGTAGTATTCTGGCGGGAGGGGCCCACGAGCAGTACTTC CASSILAGGAHEQYF 15 TRBJ2-7 - TRBD2 TRBV19
TGTGCCAGCAGCTTAGGTCAGGGTAGCACCGGGGAGCTGTTTTTT CASSLGQGSTGELFF 15 TRBJ2-2 - - TRBV7-6
TGTGCCAGCAGCCACGGGAGCCGAGCAGATGGCTACACCTTC CASSHGSRADGYTF 14 TRBJ1-2 - - TRBV3-1/TRBV3-2
TGTGCCAGCAGCCCTGAGGGCCGGAGCTCTGGAAACACCATATATTTT CASSPEGRSSGNTIYF 16 TRBJ1-3 - - TRBV9
TGCGCCAGCAGTCCCCAGTGGGGCATGAACACTGAAGCTTTCTTT CASSPQWGMNTEAFF 15 TRBJ1-1 - - TRBV5-1
TGCGCCAGCAGCCAGCAAAGAGGTGGCGATGGCTACACCTTC CASSQQRGGDGYTF 14 TRBJ1-2 - - TRBV4-3
TGTGCCAGCAGTGACGGGCAGGGAGGCTACACCTTC CASSDGQGGYTF 12 TRBJ1-2 - - TRBV6-4
TGTGCCAGCAGCCAAGCGGGGGGAGGTGGCTACACCTTC CASSQAGGGGYTF 13 TRBJ1-2 - - TRBV3-1/TRBV3-2
TGTGCCAGCAGCACCAATGGGGGGGGCCCAAAAACCAATCAGCCCCAGCATTTT CASSTNGGGPKTNQPQHF 18 TRBJ1-5 - - TRBV7-2
TGTGCCAGTAATTATGGGGGGGCCTCGAACACCGGGGAGCTGTTTTTT CASNYGGASNTGELFF 16 TRBJ2-2 - - TRBV19
TGCAGCGTGGGAAGTGGAGGGGACCCGTTTTTT CSVGSGGDPFF 11 TRBJ1-4 - - TRBV29-1
TGTGCCAGCAGCGCGGAGCGGCAGGGGGCAGGGAATGAGCAGTTCTTC CASSAERQGAGNEQFF 16 TRBJ2-1 - TRBD1 TRBV9
TGTGCCAGCTCACCACAAGTCTTAGGCCTGGGAGGTCCCGAGCAGTTCTTC CASSPQVLGLGGPEQFF 17 TRBJ2-1 - - TRBV18
TGTGCCAGCAGCCACCAAGGGGTGGGACACCAGAACACTGAAGCTTTCTTT CASSHQGVGHQNTEAFF 17 TRBJ1-1 - - TRBV14
TGTGCCAGCAGCCAAAGCGGGAGCAGCACCGGGGAGCTGTTTTTT CASSQSGSSTGELFF 15 TRBJ2-2 - TRBD2 TRBV3-1/TRBV3-2
TGTGCCAGCAGTTCTCCGGGACAGGCATGGGGTTTCTTT CASSSPGQAWGFF 13 TRBJ1-1 - TRBD1 TRBV6-2/TRBV6-3
TGTGCCAGCAGCATCGGGACTTCTAAAGAGACCCAGTACTTC CASSIGTSKETQYF 14 TRBJ2-5 - - TRBV5-6
TGTGCCACCAGCAGAGACTCAGGGGGCGGTTATAATTCACCCCTCCACTTT CATSRDSGGGYNSPLHF 17 TRBJ1-6 - TRBD1 TRBV15
TGTGCCAGCAGCCAGATGGCGGCGGTCGGCGGGGAGCTGTTTTTT CASSQMAAVGGELFF 15 TRBJ2-2 - - TRBV2
TGTGCCAGCAGCTTAGCGTCGGGCACAGATACGCAGTATTTT CASSLASGTDTQYF 14 TRBJ2-3 - - TRBV7-3